Listed here are 26 T cell receptor beta chains from one sample, sequenced in a study of breast tumors, draining lymph nodes, adjacent tissues. The lymph nodes were axillary draining lymph nodes from breast cancer patients. TCRdb called the multiplex PCR reads again in MiXCR, with one record for every CDR3 protein. The sample has around 250,000 distinct CDR3 sequences, less than 45% seen once. Input material: axillary lymph node tissue. The receptors were gathered from a female donor with breast cancer. Some clones in this sample may be carry-over from other donors' samples.

A remark on this clonotype: The junction departs from germline at one end; a sequencing error may be responsible. The chain uses TRBV12-3 or TRBV12-4 and TRBJ2-5; maybe TRBD2 (5 bases). The CDR3 has 14 amino acids. The CDR3 nucleotides are TGTGCCAGCAGTCCCCGGGGATACGCAGAGACCCGGTACTTC. It is translated as CASSPRGYAETRYF.

The chain links TRBV29-1 to TRBJ2-1; TRBD2 matches 12 bases. Germline V gives CDR1 SQVTM, CDR2 ANQGSEA. This CDR3 is built from 14 residues. Losses at the gene ends were 7 bases for V and 7 bases for J; bases not matched to a gene: 8. CDR3 nucleotide sequence: TGCAGCGGGATGACTAGCGGGAGAAAAAATGAGCAGTTCTTC. Its translation is CSGMTSGRKNEQFF.

This clonotype was found a few times. V usage is TRBV4-2 and J usage is TRBJ2-7; the D is unclear. The CDR3 length is 15 residues. From germline, CDR1 is LGHNA and CDR2 YNFKEQ. V was shortened by 0 bases and J by 3 bases, with 12 bases between the two germline ends. The CDR3 region has the DNA TGTGCCAGCAGCCAAGAAGTCCCTAGTCTCTACGAGCAGTACTTC. As protein: CASSQEVPSLYEQYF.

The genes are TRBV5-6 and TRBJ2-3; 7 nucleotides match TRBD1. The ends lost 5 bases at V and 0 bases at J; junction bases unmatched: 9. Looked up from germline, CDR1 is SGHDT and CDR2 is YYEEEE. This CDR3 has 16 residues. The CDR3 DNA follows: TGTGCCAGCAGTCTAAGTACAGGGGTTAGCACAGATACGCAGTATTTT. This gives the protein CASSLSTGVSTDTQYF.

This clonotype was picked up many times. The chain is built from TRBV7-2 and TRBJ2-1; 8 bases are shared with TRBD2. The germline V gene has CDR1 SGHTA and CDR2 FQGNSA. After removal of 5 bases from V and 7 bases from J, the junction contained 7 bases not matched to a gene. This CDR3 is 14 amino acids long. The CDR3 nucleotides read TGTGCCAGCAGCACGGGAGGGCTAGCAAATGAGCAGTTCTTC. Its protein product is CASSTGGLANEQFF.

On this clonotype: One end of the junction varies from germline; a read error may be responsible. The chain couples TRBV20-1 to TRBJ2-2; a weak D match, TRBD2 (5 bases). Germline CDR1 is DFQATT and CDR2 is SNEGSKA (reference sequence). The CDR3 sequence is 11 residues long. CDR3 sequence: CSARNTGELSF. CDR3 DNA sequence: TGCAGTGCACGGAACACCGGGGAGCTGTCTTTT.

Regarding this clonotype: One base away lies a much larger clone, so this may be a sequencing read error. The chain carries TRBV6-5 and TRBJ2-1, with 15 nucleotides matching TRBD2. The CDR3 loop spans 15 amino acids. Germline CDR1 reads MNHEY; CDR2 reads SVGAGI. V shed 4 bases, J shed 12 bases, and the junction held 7 bases outside the gene matches. CDR3 bases: TGTGCCAGCAGTTCCCCGGGACTAGCGGGGGGTGGGCAGTTCTTC. This translates into CASSSPGLAGGGQFF.

There are many counts of this clonotype. The DNA for the CDR3 is TGTGCCACCTGGGAAGCGAACACCGGGGAGCTGTTTTTT. Translated: CATWEANTGELFF. The chain employs TRBV2 and TRBJ2-2; no firm D call. Germline V lookup: CDR1 SNHLY, CDR2 FYNNEI. V gave up 10 bases and J gave up 0 bases, with 9 bases separating them. CDR3 length: 13 amino acids.

At least ten counts were recorded for this clonotype. This chain connects TRBV29-1 to TRBJ2-2, with 8 bases matching TRBD1. Germline CDR1 is SQVTM and CDR2 is ANQGSEA. This CDR3 region has 14 residues. V was clipped by 6 bases and J by 2 bases; unmatched bases: 5. CDR3 bases: TGCAGCGTACCCGGACAGGGAAACACCGGGGAGCTGTTTTTT. As protein: CSVPGQGNTGELFF.

V usage is TRBV24-1 and J usage is TRBJ2-1; 12 nucleotides match TRBD2. V was clipped by 8 bases and J by 4 bases; unmatched bases: 5. The CDR3 sequence is 15 residues long. From germline, CDR1 is KGHDR and CDR2 SFDVKD. CDR3 sequence: CATTSGRGLYNEQFF. Here the CDR3 DNA reads TGTGCCACCACTAGCGGGAGGGGCCTTTACAATGAGCAGTTCTTC.

The gene calls are TRBV5-4 and TRBJ1-2; 10 bases fit TRBD1. V shed 2 bases, J shed 6 bases, and the junction held 7 bases outside the gene matches. Looked up from germline, CDR1 is SGHNT and CDR2 is YYREEE (reference sequence). The CDR3 length is 15 residues. This CDR3 is CASSFSRQGADGYTF. For the CDR3, the DNA is TGTGCCAGCAGCTTTAGTCGACAGGGGGCGGATGGCTACACCTTC.

This clonotype was observed once. V is TRBV15 and J is TRBJ2-1; 9 bases fit TRBD2. The CDR3 extends over 18 amino acids. Germline CDR1 reads LNHNV; CDR2 reads YYDKDF (reference sequence). The trim removed 3 bases at V and 2 bases at J, leaving 11 bases unmatched. CDR3 nucleotide sequence: TGTGCCACCAGCAGCGTAGTCTCCTCTAGCGGGGCCTACAATGAGCAGTTCTTC. Translating it yields CATSSVVSSSGAYNEQFF.

About this clonotype: This clone may be a read error of a much larger clone one base away. The chain carries TRBV6-6 and TRBJ2-7; D not resolved. In germline, CDR1 is MNHNY, CDR2 SVGAGI (reference sequence). This CDR3 has 12 residues. Trimming took 5 bases from V and 4 from J, leaving 9 bases between them. Here the CDR3 reads CASSHVGYEQYF. In nucleotides, the CDR3 is TGTGCCAGCAGTCACGTCGGTTACGAGCAGTACTTC.

As regards this clonotype: Since a much larger clone is just one base distant, this may be a read error. The chain recombines TRBV20-1 with TRBJ2-7; no firm D call. CDR1 DFQATT and CDR2 SNEGSKA come from the germline V gene (reference sequence). This CDR3 has 11 amino acids. CDR3 in DNA: TGCAGTGCTAGTGATCACTACGAGCAGTCCTTC. This codes for CSASDHYEQSF.

The table lists this clonotype with many counts. The chain joins TRBV2 to TRBJ2-6; a weak D match, TRBD1 (5 bases). Trimming removed 2 bases from V and 0 bases from J, with 5 bases in between. The CDR3 has 15 amino acids. Germline CDR1 reads SNHLY; CDR2 reads FYNNEI. CDR3 nucleotides: TGTGCCAGCAGTGAACAGGGCTCTGGGGCCAACGTCCTGACTTTC. Its translation is CASSEQGSGANVLTF. The variable domain in full, completed from reference TRBV2 and TRBJ2-6, reads EPEVTQTPSHQVTQMGQEVILRCVPISNHLYFYWYRQILGQKVEFLVSFYNNEISEKSEIFDDQFSVERPDGSNFTLKIRSTKLEDSAMYFCASSEQGSGANVLTFGAGSRLTVL.

This clonotype occurred many times. The chain combines TRBV7-2 with TRBJ2-7; 10 nucleotides align to TRBD1. J was trimmed by 2 bases and V by 6 bases; bases with no gene match: 4. Looked up from germline, CDR1 is SGHTA and CDR2 is FQGNSA. CDR3 length: 14 amino acids. Here the CDR3 reads CASRSGTGAYEQYF. The CDR3 nucleotides read TGTGCCAGCAGGTCCGGGACAGGGGCCTACGAGCAGTACTTC.

In this sample, this clonotype turned up a few times. The chain links TRBV7-9 to TRBJ1-6; D remains unclear. This CDR3 is built from 15 residues. Looked up from germline, CDR1 is SEHNR and CDR2 is FQNEAQ (reference sequence). V shed 6 bases and J shed 6 bases, with 15 bases lying between them. The CDR3 region has the DNA TGTGCCAGCAGAATAGTCAATAGCGGTAATTCACCCCTCCACTTT. Translated, it gives CASRIVNSGNSPLHF. Using reference TRBV7-9 and TRBJ1-6 for the parts outside the CDR3, the full variable domain is DTGVSQNPRHKITKRGQNVTFRCDPISEHNRLYWYRQTLGQGPEFLTYFQNEAQLEKSRLLSDRFSAERPKGSFSTLEIQRTEQGDSAMYLCASRIVNSGNSPLHFGNGTRLTVT.

This clonotype was seen more than once but under ten times. This may be a read error: a much more frequent sequence differs by one nucleotide. The rearrangement joins TRBV6-4 to TRBJ2-3; D may match TRBD1 or TRBD2 (5 bases each). The CDR3 has 18 residues. Germline V gene data show CDR1 as MRHNA and CDR2 as SNTAGT. The CDR3 spells CASSHSSVLRGGTDTQYF. The CDR3 DNA sequence: TGTGCCAGCAGTCACTCGAGCGTCCTCCGAGGGGGCACAGATACGCAGTATTTT.

There are many counts of this clonotype. V usage is TRBV7-9 and J usage is TRBJ2-5; 9 bases align to TRBD1. Trimming took 4 bases from V and 4 from J; bases not matched to a gene: 7. This CDR3 is built from 15 residues. Germline V gene sequence: CDR1 SEHNR, CDR2 FQNEAQ (reference sequence). The CDR3 bases are TGTGCCAGCAGCTCGAGACAGGGGGAGGGAGAGACCCAGTACTTC. It is translated as CASSSRQGEGETQYF.

In its sample, this clonotype was seen a few times. J is TRBJ2-7 and V is TRBV6-1; possibly TRBD2 for D (6 bases). Germline values: CDR1 MNHNS, CDR2 SASEGT. This CDR3 contains 16 residues. The ends were cut back, 2 bases at V and 6 bases at J, with 20 bases in the middle. CDR3 amino acids: CASSEMRREPALEQYF. CDR3 coding DNA: TGTGCCAGCAGTGAAATGAGACGGGAGCCGGCTCTCGAGCAGTACTTC.

This clonotype was counted many times. J is TRBJ1-2 and V is TRBV2; TRBD1 might be the D (6 bases). This CDR3 has 12 residues. Trimming shortened V by 5 bases and J by 8 bases, and 12 bases separated the two germline ends. CDR1 is SNHLY, CDR2 FYNNEI, per germline. The CDR3: CASSFGGLGYTF. CDR3 DNA sequence: TGTGCCAGCAGTTTCGGGGGGCTCGGCTACACCTTC.

Comment on this clonotype: A much larger clone is a single base away; this may be a read error. The rearrangement joins TRBV2 to TRBJ1-1, with TRBD1 as a possible D gene (6 bases). The CDR3 runs 12 residues. CDR1 SNHLY and CDR2 FYNNEI come from the germline V gene. The CDR3: CAGGEENTEAFF. Written as DNA, the CDR3 is TGTGCGGGGGGCGAGGAGAACACTGAAGCTTTCTTT. The full variable domain, its missing parts supplied by reference TRBV2 and TRBJ1-1, is EPEVTQTPSHQVTQMGQEVILRCVPISNHLYFYWYRQILGQKVEFLVSFYNNEISEKSEIFDDQFSVERPDGSNFTLKIRSTKLEDSAMYFCAGGEENTEAFFGQGTRLTVV.

This rearrangement joins TRBV13 to TRBJ2-3, with D perhaps TRBD1 (5 bases). This CDR3 is 16 amino acids long. V dropped 0 bases and J dropped 1 base, with 11 bases sitting between them. Germline CDR1 is PRHDT and CDR2 is FYEKMQ (reference sequence). The DNA of the CDR3 is TGTGCCAGCAGCTTAGGAGAGATAGGGGGCACAGATACGCAGTATTTT. Its protein product is CASSLGEIGGTDTQYF. The full variable domain, its missing parts supplied by reference TRBV13 and TRBJ2-3, is AAGVIQSPRHLIKEKRETATLKCYPIPRHDTVYWYQQGPGQDPQFLISFYEKMQSDKGSIPDRFSAQQFSDYHSELNMSSLELGDSALYFCASSLGEIGGTDTQYFGPGTRLTVL.

This clonotype was seen ten or more times. The CDR3 is CSARSSRSSSYEQYF. The CDR3, as DNA: TGCAGTGCTAGATCTAGCAGATCGAGCTCCTACGAGCAGTACTTC. The chain carries TRBV20-1 and TRBJ2-7, with D possibly matching TRBD2 (5 bases). The germline V and J ends were trimmed by 2 bases and 0 bases, with 14 bases remaining between them. Germline V gives CDR1 DFQATT, CDR2 SNEGSKA (reference sequence). The CDR3 contains 15 residues.

About this clonotype itself: Mismatch with germline at one junction end may stem from a read error. The genes are TRBV5-1 and TRBJ2-3; 7 bases are a match to TRBD1. Per germline, CDR1 SGHRS and CDR2 YFSETQ. The CDR3 loop spans 15 amino acids. CDR3 in DNA: TGCGCCAGCAGCACGGGGACAGAACGGATAGATGCGCAGTATTTT. Translating gives CASSTGTERIDAQYF.

This clonotype was recorded many times. The chain joins TRBV9 to TRBJ2-1; 12 bases agree with TRBD2. Germline assignment: CDR1 SGDLS and CDR2 YYNGEE. The CDR3 length is 15 residues. V shed 3 bases, J shed 6 bases, and the junction held 4 bases outside the gene matches. CDR3 amino acids: CASSDGLAGPNEQFF. The CDR3 DNA sequence: TGTGCCAGCAGCGACGGACTAGCGGGGCCCAATGAGCAGTTCTTC.